This T cell receptor (beta chain) emerged from a study of blood T cell repertoires in COVID-19. V lost 0 bases and J 5 bases, leaving 11 bases between the germline ends. Looked up from germline, CDR1 is SGHRS and CDR2 is YFSETQ. The CDR3 sequence is 15 residues long. TCRdb keeps only in-frame clones here, not all; method: immunoSEQ multiplex PCR. The sample lists just over 300,000 clones; approximately 90% were seen once. The chain employs TRBV5-1 and TRBJ2-2; D perhaps matches TRBD1 (6 bases). The TCR sequence derives from a young man who had recovered from COVID-19. Sample: PBMCs or T cells enriched from blood (not recorded which). The CDR3 sequence is CASSLEGGRTGELFF. In DNA, the CDR3 is TGCGCCAGCAGCTTGGAAGGGGGTCGAACCGGGGAGCTGTTTTTT.